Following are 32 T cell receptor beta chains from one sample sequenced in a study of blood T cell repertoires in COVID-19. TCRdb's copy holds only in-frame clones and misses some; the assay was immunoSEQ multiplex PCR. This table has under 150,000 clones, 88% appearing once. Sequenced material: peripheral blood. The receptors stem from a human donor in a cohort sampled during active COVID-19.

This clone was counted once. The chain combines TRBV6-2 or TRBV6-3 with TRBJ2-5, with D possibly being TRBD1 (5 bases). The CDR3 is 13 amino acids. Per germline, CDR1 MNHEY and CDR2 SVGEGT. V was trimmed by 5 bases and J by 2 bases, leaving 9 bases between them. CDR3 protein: CASSLQEQETQYF. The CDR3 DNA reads TGTGCCAGCAGTCTACAGGAGCAAGAGACCCAGTACTTC.

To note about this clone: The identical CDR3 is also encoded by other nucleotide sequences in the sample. The DNA for the CDR3 is TGCGCCAGCAGCTTGGCTCCTTCCTACGAGCAGTACTTC. Encoded protein: CASSLAPSYEQYF. The gene calls are TRBV5-1 and TRBJ2-7; D unresolved. The CDR3 consists of 13 residues. V shed 0 bases and J shed 1 base, with 5 bases lying between them. The V gene's germline CDR1 is SGHRS and CDR2 YFSETQ.

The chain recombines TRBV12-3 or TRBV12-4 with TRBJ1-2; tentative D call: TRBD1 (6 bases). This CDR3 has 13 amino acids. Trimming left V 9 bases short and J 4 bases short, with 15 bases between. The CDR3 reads CASASTGIYGYTF. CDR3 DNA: TGTGCCAGTGCCTCCACAGGGATCTATGGCTACACCTTC.

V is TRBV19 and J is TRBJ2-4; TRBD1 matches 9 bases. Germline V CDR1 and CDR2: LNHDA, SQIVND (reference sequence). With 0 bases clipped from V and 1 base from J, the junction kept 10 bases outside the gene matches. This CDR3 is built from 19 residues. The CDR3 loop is CASSIDYRGHSLAKNIQYF. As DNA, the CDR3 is TGTGCCAGTAGTATAGATTACAGGGGGCATTCCCTGGCCAAAAACATTCAGTACTTC. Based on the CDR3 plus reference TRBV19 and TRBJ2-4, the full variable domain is DGGITQSPKYLFRKEGQNVTLSCEQNLNHDAMYWYRQDPGQGLRLIYYSQIVNDFQKGDIAEGYSVSREKKESFPLTVTSAQKNPTAFYLCASSIDYRGHSLAKNIQYFGAGTRLSVL.

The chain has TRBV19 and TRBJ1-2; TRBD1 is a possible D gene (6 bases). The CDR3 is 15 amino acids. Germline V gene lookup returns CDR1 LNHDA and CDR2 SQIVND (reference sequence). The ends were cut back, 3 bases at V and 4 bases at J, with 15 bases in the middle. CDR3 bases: TGTGCCAGTAGTATCCGCCCGGGACACAGCTATGGCTACACCTTC. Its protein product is CASSIRPGHSYGYTF. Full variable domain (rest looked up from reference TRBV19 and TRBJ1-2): DGGITQSPKYLFRKEGQNVTLSCEQNLNHDAMYWYRQDPGQGLRLIYYSQIVNDFQKGDIAEGYSVSREKKESFPLTVTSAQKNPTAFYLCASSIRPGHSYGYTFGSGTRLTVV.

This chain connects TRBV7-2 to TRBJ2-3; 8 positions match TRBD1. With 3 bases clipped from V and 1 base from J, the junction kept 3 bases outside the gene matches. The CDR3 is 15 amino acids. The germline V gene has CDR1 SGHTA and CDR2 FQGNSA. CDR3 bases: TGTGCCAGCAGCTTTGTGACAGGGGGCACAGATACGCAGTATTTT. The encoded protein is CASSFVTGGTDTQYF.

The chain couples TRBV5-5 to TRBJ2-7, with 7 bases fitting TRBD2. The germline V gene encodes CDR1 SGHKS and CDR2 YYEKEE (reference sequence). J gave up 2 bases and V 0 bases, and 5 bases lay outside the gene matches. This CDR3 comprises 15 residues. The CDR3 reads CASSLAGGTTYEQYF. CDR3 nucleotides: TGTGCCAGCAGCTTGGCCGGGGGGACCACCTACGAGCAGTACTTC.

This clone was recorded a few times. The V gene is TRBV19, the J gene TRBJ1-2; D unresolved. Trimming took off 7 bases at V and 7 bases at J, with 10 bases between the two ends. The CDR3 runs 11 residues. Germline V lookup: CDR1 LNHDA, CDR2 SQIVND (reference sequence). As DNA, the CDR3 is TGTGCCAGTAACGAAGGGAGTGGCTACACCTTC. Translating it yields CASNEGSGYTF.

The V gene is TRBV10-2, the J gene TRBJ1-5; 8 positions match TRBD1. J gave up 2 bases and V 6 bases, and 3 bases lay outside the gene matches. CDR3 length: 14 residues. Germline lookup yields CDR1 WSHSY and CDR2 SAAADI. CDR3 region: CASRGQGGNQPQHF. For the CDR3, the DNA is TGCGCCAGCAGAGGACAGGGTGGCAATCAGCCCCAGCATTTT.

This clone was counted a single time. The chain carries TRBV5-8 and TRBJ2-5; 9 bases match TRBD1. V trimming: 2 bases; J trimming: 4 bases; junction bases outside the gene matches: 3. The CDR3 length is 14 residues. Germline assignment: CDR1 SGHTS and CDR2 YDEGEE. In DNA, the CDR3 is TGTGCCAGCAGCTTCGGGACAGGGAGAGAGACCCAGTACTTC. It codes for CASSFGTGRETQYF.

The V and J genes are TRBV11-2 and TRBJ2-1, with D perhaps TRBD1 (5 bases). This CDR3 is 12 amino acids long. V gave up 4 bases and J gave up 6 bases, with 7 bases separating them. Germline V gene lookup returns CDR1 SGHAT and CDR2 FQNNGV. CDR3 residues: CASSSQGNEQFF. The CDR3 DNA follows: TGTGCCAGCAGCTCCCAGGGCAATGAGCAGTTCTTC. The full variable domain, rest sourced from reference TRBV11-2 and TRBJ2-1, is EAGVAQSPRYKIIEKRQSVAFWCNPISGHATLYWYQQILGQGPKLLIQFQNNGVVDDSQLPKDRFSAERLKGVDSTLKIQPAKLEDSAVYLCASSSQGNEQFFGPGTRLTVL.

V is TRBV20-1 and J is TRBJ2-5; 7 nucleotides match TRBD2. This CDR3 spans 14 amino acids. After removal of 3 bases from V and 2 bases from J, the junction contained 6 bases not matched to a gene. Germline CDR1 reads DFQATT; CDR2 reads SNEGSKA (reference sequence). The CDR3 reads CSASRLAAQETQYF. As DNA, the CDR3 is TGCAGTGCTAGTCGGCTAGCGGCGCAAGAGACCCAGTACTTC.

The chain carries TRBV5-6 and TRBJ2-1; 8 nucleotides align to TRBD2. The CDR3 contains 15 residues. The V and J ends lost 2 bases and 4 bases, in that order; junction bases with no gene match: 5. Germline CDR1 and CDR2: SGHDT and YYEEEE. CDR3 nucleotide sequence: TGTGCCAGCAGCTTTGCGGGGGGCCGATACAATGAGCAGTTCTTC. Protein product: CASSFAGGRYNEQFF. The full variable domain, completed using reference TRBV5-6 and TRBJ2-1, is DAGVTQSPTHLIKTRGQQVTLRCSPKSGHDTVSWYQQALGQGPQFIFQYYEEEERQRGNFPDRFSGHQFPNYSSELNVNALLLGDSALYLCASSFAGGRYNEQFFGPGTRLTVL.

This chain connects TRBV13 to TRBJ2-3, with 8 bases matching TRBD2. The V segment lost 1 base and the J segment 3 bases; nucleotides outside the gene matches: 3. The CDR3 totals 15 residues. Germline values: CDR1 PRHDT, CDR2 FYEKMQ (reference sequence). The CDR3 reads CASSLVAGRTDTQYF. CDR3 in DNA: TGTGCCAGCAGCTTAGTAGCGGGGAGAACAGATACGCAGTATTTT.

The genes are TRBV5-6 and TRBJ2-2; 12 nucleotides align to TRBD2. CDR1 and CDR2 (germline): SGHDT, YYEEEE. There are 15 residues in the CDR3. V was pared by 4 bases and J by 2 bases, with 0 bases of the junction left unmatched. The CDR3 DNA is TGTGCCAGCAGCGGACTAGCGGGAAACACCGGGGAGCTGTTTTTT. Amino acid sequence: CASSGLAGNTGELFF.

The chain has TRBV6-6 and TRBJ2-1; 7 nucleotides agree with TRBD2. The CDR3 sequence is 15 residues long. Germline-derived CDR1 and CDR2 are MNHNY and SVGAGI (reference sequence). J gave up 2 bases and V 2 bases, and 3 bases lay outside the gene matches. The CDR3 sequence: CASSYGSGTYNEQFF. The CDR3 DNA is TGTGCCAGCAGTTACGGGAGCGGGACCTACAATGAGCAGTTCTTC.

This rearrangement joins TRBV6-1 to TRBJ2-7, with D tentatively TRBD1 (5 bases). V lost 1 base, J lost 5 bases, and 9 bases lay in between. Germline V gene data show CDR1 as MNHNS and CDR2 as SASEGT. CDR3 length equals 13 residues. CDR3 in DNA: TGTGCCAGCAGTGAAGGACAGTACGACGAGCAGTACTTC. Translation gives CASSEGQYDEQYF.

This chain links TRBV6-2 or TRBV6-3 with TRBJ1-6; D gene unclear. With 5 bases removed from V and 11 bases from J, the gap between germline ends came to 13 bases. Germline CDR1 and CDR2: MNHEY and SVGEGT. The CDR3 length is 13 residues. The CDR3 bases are TGTGCCAGCAGTCAACAACAGAGGGCACCCCTCCACTTT. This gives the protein CASSQQQRAPLHF.

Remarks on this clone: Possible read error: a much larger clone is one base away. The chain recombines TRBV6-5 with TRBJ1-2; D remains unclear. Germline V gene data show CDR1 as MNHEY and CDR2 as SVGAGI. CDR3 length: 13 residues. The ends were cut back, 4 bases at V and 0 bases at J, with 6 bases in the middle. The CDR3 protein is CASSLAANYGYTF. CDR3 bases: TGTGCCAGCAGTTTAGCGGCTAACTATGGCTACACCTTC.

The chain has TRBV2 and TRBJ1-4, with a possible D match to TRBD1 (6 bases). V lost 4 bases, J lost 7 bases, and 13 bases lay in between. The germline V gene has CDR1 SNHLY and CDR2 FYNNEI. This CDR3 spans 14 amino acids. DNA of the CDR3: TGTGCCAGCAGTGTAAGGGGGTGGAGTGAAAAACTGTTTTTT. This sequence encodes CASSVRGWSEKLFF.

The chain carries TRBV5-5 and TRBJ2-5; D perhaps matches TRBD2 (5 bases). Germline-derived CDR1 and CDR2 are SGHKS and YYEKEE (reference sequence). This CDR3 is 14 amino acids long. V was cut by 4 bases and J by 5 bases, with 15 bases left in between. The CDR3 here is CASSPGRWRETQYF. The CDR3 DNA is TGTGCCAGCAGCCCCGGGCGGTGGAGGGAGACCCAGTACTTC.

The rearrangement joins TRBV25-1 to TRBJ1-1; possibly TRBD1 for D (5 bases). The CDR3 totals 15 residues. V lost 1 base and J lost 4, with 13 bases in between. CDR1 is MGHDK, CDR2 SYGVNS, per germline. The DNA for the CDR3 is TGTGCCAGCAGTGAATTCCCCGGGGGAATCACTGAAGCTTTCTTT. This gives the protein CASSEFPGGITEAFF.

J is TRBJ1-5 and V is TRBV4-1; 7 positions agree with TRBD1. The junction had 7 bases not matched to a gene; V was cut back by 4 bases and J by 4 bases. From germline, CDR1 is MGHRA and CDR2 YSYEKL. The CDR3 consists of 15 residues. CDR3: CASSLVGQSNQPQHF. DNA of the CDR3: TGCGCCAGCAGCCTTGTGGGACAGTCAAATCAGCCCCAGCATTTT.

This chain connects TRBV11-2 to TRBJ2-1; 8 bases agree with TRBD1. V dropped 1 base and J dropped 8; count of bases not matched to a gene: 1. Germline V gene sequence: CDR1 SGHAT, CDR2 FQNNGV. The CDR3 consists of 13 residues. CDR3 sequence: CASSLAQGDEQFF. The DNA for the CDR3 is TGTGCCAGCAGCTTAGCACAGGGGGATGAGCAGTTCTTC.

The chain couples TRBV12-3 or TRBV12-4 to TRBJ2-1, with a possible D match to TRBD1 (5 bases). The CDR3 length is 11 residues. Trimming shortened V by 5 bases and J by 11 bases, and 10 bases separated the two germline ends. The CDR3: CASSPRQKQFF. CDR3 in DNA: TGTGCCAGCAGTCCCCGACAGAAGCAGTTCTTC.

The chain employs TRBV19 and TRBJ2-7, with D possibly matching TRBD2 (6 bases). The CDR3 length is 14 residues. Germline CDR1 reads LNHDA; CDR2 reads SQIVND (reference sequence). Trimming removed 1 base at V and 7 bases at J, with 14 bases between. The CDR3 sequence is CASSIASVREEQYF. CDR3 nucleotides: TGTGCCAGTAGTATAGCTAGCGTCCGTGAGGAGCAGTACTTC.

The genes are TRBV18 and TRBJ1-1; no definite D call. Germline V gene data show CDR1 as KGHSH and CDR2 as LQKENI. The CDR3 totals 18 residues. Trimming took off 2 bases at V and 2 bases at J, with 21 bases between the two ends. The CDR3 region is CASSPDRRRLGQNTEAFF. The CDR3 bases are TGTGCCAGCTCACCAGATAGGCGGAGGTTAGGGCAAAACACTGAAGCTTTCTTT.

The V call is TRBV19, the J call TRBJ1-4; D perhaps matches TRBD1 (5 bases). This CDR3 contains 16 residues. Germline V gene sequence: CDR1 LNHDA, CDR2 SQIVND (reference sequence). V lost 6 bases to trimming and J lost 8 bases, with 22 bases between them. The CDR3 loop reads CASRRVTGGLMEKLFF. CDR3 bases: TGTGCCAGTAGAAGGGTCACCGGGGGTCTTATGGAAAAACTGTTTTTT.

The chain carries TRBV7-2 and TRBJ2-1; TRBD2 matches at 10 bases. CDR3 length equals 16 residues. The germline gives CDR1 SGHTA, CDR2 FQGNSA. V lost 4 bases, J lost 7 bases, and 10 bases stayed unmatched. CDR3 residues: CASSSVAGGGKNEQFF. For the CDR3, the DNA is TGTGCCAGCAGCTCCGTAGCGGGGGGAGGGAAAAATGAGCAGTTCTTC.

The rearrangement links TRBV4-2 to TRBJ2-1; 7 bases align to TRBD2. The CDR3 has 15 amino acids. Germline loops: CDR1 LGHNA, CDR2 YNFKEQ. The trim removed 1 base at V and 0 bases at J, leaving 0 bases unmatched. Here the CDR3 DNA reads TGTGCCAGCAGCCAAGGGACTAGCTCCTACAATGAGCAGTTCTTC. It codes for CASSQGTSSYNEQFF.

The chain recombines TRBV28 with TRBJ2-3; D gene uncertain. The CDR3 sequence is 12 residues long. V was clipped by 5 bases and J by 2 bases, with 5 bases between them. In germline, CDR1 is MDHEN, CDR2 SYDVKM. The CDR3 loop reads CASSLLTDTQYF. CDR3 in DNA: TGTGCCAGCAGTCTACTCACAGATACGCAGTATTTT.

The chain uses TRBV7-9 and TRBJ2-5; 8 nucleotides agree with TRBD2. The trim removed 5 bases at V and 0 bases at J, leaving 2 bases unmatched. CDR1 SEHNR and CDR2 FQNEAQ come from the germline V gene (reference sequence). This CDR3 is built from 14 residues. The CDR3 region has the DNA TGTGCCAGCAGCGGGGGACTAGACCAAGAGACCCAGTACTTC. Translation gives CASSGGLDQETQYF.